These 25 T cell receptor gamma chains were sequenced from one sample in a study of Vδ1+ human thymocytes. General study results and limits: Thymic TRG and TRD repertoires appeared highly polyclonal, with Gaussian CDR3 length distributions.

These receptors have no known antigen. RNA was extracted from the cells and then reverse transcribed. CDR3 amplicons came from multiplex PCR with pooled V-gene forward and constant-region reverse primers. With CATT, TCRdb re-called clones from the multiplex PCR reads. Of about 36,000 gamma-chain clones listed, roughly a fifth are singletons. The sample was Vdelta1+ gamma-delta thymocytes from the thymus. Subset: FACS-sorted CD3+ TCRalphabeta- TCRVdelta1+ TCRVdelta2- thymocytes. These receptors all stem from a girl in the first two years of life who had congenital heart surgery.

This clone has more than one count but fewer than ten. The chain links TRGV4 to TRGJ1 or TRGJ2. Germline loops: CDR1 EGSTGY, CDR2 YDSYTSSV. There are 16 residues in the CDR3. The junction had 13 bases not matched to a gene; V was cut back by 3 bases and J by 2 bases. The CDR3 reads CATWDPSLADYYKKLF. CDR3 DNA sequence: TGTGCCACCTGGGATCCTTCGTTGGCCGATTATTATAAGAAACTCTTT.

The V call is TRGV4, the J call TRGJ1 or TRGJ2. V shed 3 bases, J shed 6 bases, and the junction held 14 bases outside the gene matches. The CDR3 runs 15 residues. Germline CDR1 EGSTGY, CDR2 YDSYTSSV. CDR3 region: CATWDKARSFYKKLF. CDR3 DNA: TGTGCCACCTGGGATAAGGCACGGTCGTTTTATAAGAAACTCTTT.

In its sample, this clone was seen a few times. The chain uses TRGV2 and TRGJ1 or TRGJ2. The CDR3 runs to 14 residues. The junction had 11 bases not matched to a gene; V was cut back by 4 bases and J by 5 bases. Germline CDR1 and CDR2: EGSNGY and YDSYNSKV. CDR3 in DNA: TGTGCCACCTGGGAAGAGAAGAGTGATTATAAGAAACTCTTT. Protein: CATWEEKSDYKKLF.

Points on this clone: Other nucleotide sequences in the sample specify the same CDR3. This chain joins TRGV9 and TRGJ1 or TRGJ2. The V segment lost 3 bases and the J segment 1 base; nucleotides outside the gene matches: 6. The CDR3 consists of 14 residues. Germline values: CDR1 GITISATS, CDR2 ISYDGTV (reference sequence). The CDR3 protein is CALWESPNYYKKLF. CDR3 nucleotide sequence: TGTGCCTTGTGGGAGTCCCCTAATTATTATAAGAAACTCTTT.

This clone was seen more than once but under ten times. Other DNA variants within this sample encode the same CDR3. The chain joins TRGV2 to TRGJP2. The length of the CDR3 is 15 residues. V dropped 0 bases and J dropped 3; count of bases not matched to a gene: 4. From germline, CDR1 is EGSNGY and CDR2 YDSYNSKV. The CDR3 bases are TGTGCCACCTGGGACGGGCCCCGTAGTGATTGGATCAAGACGTTT. Amino acids: CATWDGPRSDWIKTF.

In its sample, this clone was seen a few times. V usage is TRGV3 and J usage is TRGJ1 or TRGJ2. Germline V gene data show CDR1 as VTNTFY and CDR2 as YDVSTARD (reference sequence). The CDR3 covers 12 residues. V lost 0 bases and J lost 11; bases outside the gene matches: 7. Written as DNA, the CDR3 is TGTGCCACCTGGGACAGGCTGGGGCAGAAACTCTTT. This sequence encodes CATWDRLGQKLF.

The chain employs TRGV8 and TRGJ1 or TRGJ2. CDR3 length: 11 residues. Germline V lookup: CDR1 VENAVY, CDR2 YDSYNSRV. Unmatched junction bases numbered 4, after V lost 1 base and J lost 10 bases. The CDR3 is CATWDSSKKLF. The CDR3 DNA is TGTGCCACCTGGGATAGCAGCAAGAAACTCTTT.

J is TRGJ1 or TRGJ2 and V is TRGV2. The CDR3 extends over 12 amino acids. Germline CDR1 is EGSNGY and CDR2 is YDSYNSKV. V dropped 1 base and J dropped 9; count of bases not matched to a gene: 6. For the CDR3, the DNA is TGTGCCACCTGGGACGGCCAACTTAAGAAACTCTTT. It codes for CATWDGQLKKLF.

This clone showed up just a few times. V and J are TRGV3 and TRGJ1 or TRGJ2. Germline loops: CDR1 VTNTFY, CDR2 YDVSTARD (reference sequence). The ends lost 0 bases at V and 8 bases at J; junction bases unmatched: 10. This CDR3 contains 14 residues. In DNA, the CDR3 is TGTGCCACCTGGGACAGGGGAAGTGAGGATAAGAAACTCTTT. Its protein product is CATWDRGSEDKKLF.

The V call is TRGV8, the J call TRGJP2. The CDR3 length is 13 residues. Trimming cost V 2 bases and J 7 bases; bases outside gene matches: 4. Germline CDR1 VENAVY, CDR2 YDSYNSRV. The CDR3: CATWDNNDWIKTF. The CDR3 coding sequence is TGTGCCACCTGGGATAATAATGATTGGATCAAGACGTTT.

The chain recombines TRGV4 with TRGJ1 or TRGJ2. J was trimmed by 3 bases and V by 5 bases; bases with no gene match: 7. The CDR3 is 13 amino acids. Looked up from germline, CDR1 is EGSTGY and CDR2 is YDSYTSSV. CDR3 sequence (DNA): TGTGCCACCTGGGCTGTCTTTTATTATAAGAAACTCTTT. It yields the protein CATWAVFYYKKLF.

Regarding this clone: A much bigger clone sits one base away, suggesting this may be a read error. This sequence joins TRGV2 and TRGJ1 or TRGJ2. J was trimmed by 0 bases and V by 4 bases; bases with no gene match: 6. CDR3 length equals 14 residues. CDR1 is EGSNGY and CDR2 is YDSYNSKV in the germline V gene. CDR3 sequence: CATWDCPNYYKKLF. Here the CDR3 DNA reads TGTGCCACCTGGGATTGCCCGAATTATTATAAGAAACTCTTT.

This sequence joins TRGV2 and TRGJ1 or TRGJ2. The CDR3 consists of 12 residues. V lost 0 bases, J lost 10 bases, and 6 bases stayed unmatched. Germline assignment: CDR1 EGSNGY and CDR2 YDSYNSKV. CDR3 in amino acids: CATWDGLRKKLF. As DNA, the CDR3 is TGTGCCACCTGGGACGGGCTCAGAAAGAAACTCTTT.

This clone was seen just once. The chain employs TRGV8 and TRGJ1 or TRGJ2. The CDR3 is made up of 15 amino acids. Trimming removed 1 base from V and 0 bases from J; junction bases left unmatched: 6. Looked up from germline, CDR1 is VENAVY and CDR2 is YDSYNSRV. The CDR3 DNA follows: TGTGCCACCTGGGATAGTCCGGGGAATTATTATAAGAAACTCTTT. This sequence encodes CATWDSPGNYYKKLF.

The chain recombines TRGV9 with TRGJ1 or TRGJ2. Germline trimming cut 4 bases from V and 8 bases from J; bases unmatched to any gene: 5. Germline V gives CDR1 GITISATS, CDR2 ISYDGTV (reference sequence). The CDR3 has 11 residues. CDR3 sequence (DNA): TGTGCCTTGTGGGACCTAGATAAGAAACTCTTT. Its protein product is CALWDLDKKLF.

The V gene is TRGV2, the J gene TRGJ1 or TRGJ2. There are 12 residues in the CDR3. The ends lost 0 bases at V and 8 bases at J; junction bases unmatched: 4. Germline V gives CDR1 EGSNGY, CDR2 YDSYNSKV. CDR3 sequence: CATWDGSNKKLF. DNA of the CDR3: TGTGCCACCTGGGACGGGTCCAATAAGAAACTCTTT.

This chain links TRGV8 with TRGJ1 or TRGJ2. Losses at the gene ends were 3 bases for V and 8 bases for J; bases not matched to a gene: 4. The CDR3 contains 11 residues. Germline V lookup: CDR1 VENAVY, CDR2 YDSYNSRV. The CDR3 DNA follows: TGTGCCACCTGGGATTTCCATAAGAAACTCTTT. Translation: CATWDFHKKLF.

A word on this clone: One end of the junction is discordant with germline, which a read error may explain. V usage is TRGV2 and J usage is TRGJ1 or TRGJ2. The CDR3 has 15 amino acids. Germline V CDR1 and CDR2: EGSNGY, YDSYNSKV. Here the CDR3 reads CATWDGELTYYEKLF. CDR3 nucleotides: TGTGCCACCTGGGACGGCGAACTCACTTATTATGAGAAACTCTTT.

Turning to this clone: It may be a read error: a sequence one base away is much more abundant. The rearrangement joins TRGV3 to TRGJ1 or TRGJ2. Germline V CDR1 and CDR2: VTNTFY, YDVSTARD (reference sequence). CDR3 length: 12 residues. The CDR3 DNA follows: TGTGCCACCCGGGACAGGCAATATAAGAAACTCTTT. Translating gives CATRDRQYKKLF.

The chain uses TRGV3 and TRGJ1 or TRGJ2. The CDR3 spans 14 residues. CDR1 VTNTFY and CDR2 YDVSTARD come from the germline V gene (reference sequence). V was clipped by 4 bases and J by 4 bases; unmatched bases: 10. CDR3 nucleotide sequence: TGTGCCACCTGGGATGGGCTCCGGTATTATAAGAAACTCTTT. Protein sequence: CATWDGLRYYKKLF.

The chain is built from TRGV3 and TRGJ1 or TRGJ2. Germline loops: CDR1 VTNTFY, CDR2 YDVSTARD (reference sequence). V shed 1 base and J 1 base; nucleotides not matched to a gene: 16. This CDR3 region has 18 residues. This CDR3 reads CATWDSTPSPSNYYKKLF. The CDR3 DNA reads TGTGCCACCTGGGACAGTACCCCATCCCCGTCTAATTATTATAAGAAACTCTTT.

This chain links TRGV2 with TRGJ1 or TRGJ2. The length of the CDR3 is 15 residues. V gave up 4 bases and J gave up 0 bases; unmatched junction bases: 9. The germline gives CDR1 EGSNGY, CDR2 YDSYNSKV. The CDR3, as DNA: TGTGCCACCTGGGATTGGTATCCGAATTATTATAAGAAACTCTTT. It encodes CATWDWYPNYYKKLF.

This sequence joins TRGV3 and TRGJ1 or TRGJ2. The germline V gene encodes CDR1 VTNTFY and CDR2 YDVSTARD (reference sequence). CDR3 size: 11 residues. Trimming cost V 10 bases and J 5 bases; bases outside gene matches: 8. The CDR3 sequence: CATWHDYKKLF. CDR3 in DNA: TGTGCCACGTGGCATGATTATAAGAAACTCTTT.

The V and J genes are TRGV2 and TRGJ1 or TRGJ2. CDR3 size: 15 residues. CDR1 and CDR2 (germline): EGSNGY, YDSYNSKV. The trim removed 0 bases at V and 7 bases at J, leaving 12 bases unmatched. CDR3 nucleotides: TGTGCCACCTGGGACGGGCCCCGGCGGGGGTATAAGAAACTCTTT. Its protein product is CATWDGPRRGYKKLF.

This clone has just a few counts. The V call is TRGV9, the J call TRGJ1 or TRGJ2. V lost 2 bases, J lost 8 bases, and 12 bases stayed unmatched. In germline, CDR1 is GITISATS, CDR2 ISYDGTV (reference sequence). The CDR3 sequence is 14 residues long. The CDR3 bases are TGTGCCTTGTGGGAGGCCTTCCTTGTGAATAAGAAACTCTTT. Residues: CALWEAFLVNKKLF.